Listed below are T cell receptor beta chains from one sample, sequenced in a study of T cell responses to AZD1222 COVID-19 vaccine. The repertoire was sequenced with immunoSEQ multiplex PCR; TCRdb's copy has only in-frame clones and lacks some. In the table there are roughly 65,000 clones, about 90% of which are singletons. The sample was peripheral blood, taken on day 0 of AZD1222 vaccination. The receptors were sampled from an adult in good health. Each CDR3 is given with its conserved first and last residue. The order of the fields is J gene, D gene, clone size, V gene, CDR3 protein, CDR3 DNA. The D gene is left open where the match is weak. Where a row states a size, it is once, few, many or the class of an expanded clone; other rows omit it.

TRBJ1-2 - - TRBV18 CASSPQGPSNYGYTF TGTGCCAGCTCACCCCAGGGGCCTTCTAACTATGGCTACACCTTC
TRBJ2-5 TRBD2 - TRBV7-3 CASSPSGSWLETQYF TGTGCCAGCAGCCCTAGCGGGAGTTGGTTAGAGACCCAGTACTTC
TRBJ2-6 - - TRBV5-8 CASRQYSGANVLTF TGTGCCAGCAGGCAGTACTCTGGGGCCAACGTCCTGACTTTC
TRBJ1-2 - - TRBV6-5 CASSLGPTYGYTF TGTGCCAGCAGCTTGGGGCCAACTTACGGCTACACCTTC
TRBJ1-1 TRBD1 - TRBV5-1 CASSLSRTGQAMNTEAFF TGCGCCAGCAGCTTAAGCCGGACCGGACAGGCCATGAACACTGAAGCTTTCTTT
TRBJ2-3 - - TRBV18 CASSPENTQYF TGTGCCAGCTCACCGGAGAATACGCAGTATTTT
TRBJ2-7 - once TRBV7-9 CASTSGPYEQYF TGTGCCAGCACCTCCGGGCCCTACGAGCAGTACTTC
TRBJ1-2 TRBD1 - TRBV6-1 CASSGNRDRGNYGYTF TGTGCCAGCAGTGGAAACCGGGACAGGGGGAACTATGGCTACACCTTC
TRBJ1-1 - - TRBV5-1 CASSFRGNTEAFF TGCGCCAGCAGCTTTAGGGGGAACACTGAAGCTTTCTTT
TRBJ2-1 TRBD1 - TRBV2 CASRYAADRGGYNEQFF TGTGCCAGCAGATATGCTGCTGACAGGGGAGGCTACAATGAGCAGTTCTTC